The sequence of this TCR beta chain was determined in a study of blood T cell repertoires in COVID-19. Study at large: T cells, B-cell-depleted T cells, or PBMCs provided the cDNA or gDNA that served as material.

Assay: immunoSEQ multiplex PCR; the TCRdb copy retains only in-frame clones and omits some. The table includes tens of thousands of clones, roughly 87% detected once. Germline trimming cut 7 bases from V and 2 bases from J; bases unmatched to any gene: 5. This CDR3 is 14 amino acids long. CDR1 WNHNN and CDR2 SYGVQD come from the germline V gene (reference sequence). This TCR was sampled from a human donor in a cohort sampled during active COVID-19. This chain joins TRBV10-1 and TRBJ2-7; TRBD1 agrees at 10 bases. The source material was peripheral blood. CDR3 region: CASTPGQGPYEQYF. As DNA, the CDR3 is TGCGCCAGCACCCCGGGACAGGGGCCCTACGAGCAGTACTTC.